This TCR beta chain was identified in a study of molecular identifiers for immune sequencing clone quantification. Study details: Four of five splits of RNA from about 20,000 or 100,000 naive CD8 cells were sequenced in replicates. Overall study findings and caveats: In naive cells, clones above 20 RNA copies held under 1% of molecules, whereas in effector cells they held over 99%. A shared barcode on identical TCR molecules could lead to underestimated sizes for highly expanded clones.

There are 17 residues in the CDR3. Per germline, CDR1 SGHDT and CDR2 YYEEEE. TCRdb reprocessed the PCR reads with MiXCR, giving one entry per CDR3 protein. The sample consists of some 40,000 distinct CDR3 sequences, about 18% of them appearing once. As to this clonotype: Its antigen is not known. One base away lies a much larger clone, so this may be a sequencing read error.

Sorting selected naive CD8 T cells with a CD8+CD4-CCR7+CD45RA+ phenotype. J is TRBJ1-4 and V is TRBV5-6; D is ambiguous. This TCR derives from a human donor in good health. Some libraries in this study had Jurkat cell RNA spiked in. The sequencing input was naive CD8+ T cells from blood, with Jurkat cell RNA spiked in. Described subset: FACS-sorted CD8+CD4-CCR7+CD45RA+ naive T cells. The DNA for the CDR3 is TGTGCCAGCGGCTTGGAAGGTGGGATCCCAACTAATGAAAAACTGTTTTTT. It is translated as CASGLEGGIPTNEKLFF. The full variable domain, with the rest looked up from reference TRBV5-6 and TRBJ1-4, is DAGVTQSPTHLIKTRGQQVTLRCSPKSGHDTVSWYQQALGQGPQFIFQYYEEEERQRGNFPDRFSGHQFPNYSSELNVNALLLGDSALYLCASGLEGGIPTNEKLFFGSGTQLSVL.